The 17 T cell receptor beta chains below were found in one sample sequenced in a study of blood T cell repertoires in COVID-19 (dated by TCRdb to 2018 to 2020). Libraries were prepared through the immunoSEQ multiplex PCR assay. TCRdb carries this immuneACCESS record with in-frame sequences only. Its versions omit some clonotypes, under half of them owing to an unresolved V gene in the studies checked, with the rest unexplained. In all, the sample holds roughly 160,000 clones, and 88% of those were seen once. The ten biggest clones cover about 26% of the sample. Sequencing used peripheral blood. These receptor sequences come from a man aged 55 to 70 with acute or convalescent COVID-19.

The chain uses TRBV5-1 and TRBJ2-2; TRBD1 matches 9 bases. CDR3 length equals 16 residues. Germline V lookup: CDR1 SGHRS, CDR2 YFSETQ. J gave up 1 base and V 3 bases, and 4 bases lay outside the gene matches. This chain's CDR3 is CASSSLGQGNTGELFF. The CDR3 bases are TGCGCCAGCAGCTCCCTGGGACAGGGGAACACCGGGGAGCTGTTTTTT.

This chain joins TRBV5-1 and TRBJ1-4; D is undetermined. Between the trimmed V and J ends, which lost 4 bases and 8 bases, there was a span of 15 bases. CDR1 SGHRS and CDR2 YFSETQ come from the germline V gene. The CDR3 is 14 residues long. DNA for the CDR3: TGCGCCAGCAGCGCGTCTGACGGGTCGGAAAAACTGTTTTTT. It codes for CASSASDGSEKLFF.

The chain has TRBV18 and TRBJ2-7; 12 nucleotides match TRBD2. CDR1 and CDR2 (germline): KGHSH, LQKENI. CDR3 length equals 14 residues. J was trimmed by 1 base and V by 6 bases; bases with no gene match: 1. The CDR3 nucleotides read TGTGCCAGCTCTCTAGCGGGAGGGTCCTACGAGCAGTACTTC. Its protein product is CASSLAGGSYEQYF.

The chain has TRBV19 and TRBJ1-1; 7 bases agree with TRBD1. J lost 0 bases, V lost 4 bases, and 5 bases had no gene match. The CDR3 runs 15 residues. Per germline, CDR1 LNHDA and CDR2 SQIVND (reference sequence). This chain's CDR3 is CASSTRGYVNTEAFF. DNA for the CDR3: TGTGCCAGTAGTACCAGGGGGTATGTGAACACTGAAGCTTTCTTT.

The chain carries TRBV5-5 and TRBJ1-4; 7 nucleotides agree with TRBD1. V dropped 4 bases and J dropped 4; count of bases not matched to a gene: 10. This CDR3 has 16 amino acids. Germline V gene data show CDR1 as SGHKS and CDR2 as YYEKEE (reference sequence). The CDR3 region is CASSSTGTAVNEKLFF. The CDR3 bases are TGTGCCAGCAGCAGTACCGGGACAGCCGTTAATGAAAAACTGTTTTTT.

The chain joins TRBV3-1 (or the pseudogene TRBV3-2) to TRBJ2-3; weak D call: TRBD1 (6 bases). The CDR3 runs to 14 residues. V lost 8 bases and J lost 1, with 13 bases in between. In germline, CDR1 is LGHDT, CDR2 YNNKEL (reference sequence). For the CDR3, the DNA is TGTGCCAGCTCACCGGGACAAGGCACAGATACGCAGTATTTT. Translation gives CASSPGQGTDTQYF.

The chain employs TRBV30 and TRBJ2-2; a possible D gene is TRBD1 (5 bases). The V and J ends lost 2 bases and 4 bases respectively, with 5 bases between them. The germline gives CDR1 GTSNPN, CDR2 SVGIG (reference sequence). This CDR3 is 12 amino acids long. In DNA form, the CDR3 reads TGTGCCTGGAGTAGGGGCACCGGGGAGCTGTTTTTT. Translated, it gives CAWSRGTGELFF. The full variable domain, in which reference TRBV30 and TRBJ2-2 provide the parts outside the CDR3, is SQTIHQWPATLVQPVGSPLSLECTVEGTSNPNLYWYRQAAGRGLQLLFYSVGIGQISSEVPQNLSASRPQDRQFILSSKKLLLSDSGFYLCAWSRGTGELFFGEGSRLTVL.

The rearrangement joins TRBV2 to TRBJ1-5; D is uncertain. This CDR3 has 14 amino acids. The germline V gene encodes CDR1 SNHLY and CDR2 FYNNEI. Trimming removed 4 bases at V and 6 bases at J, with 13 bases between. The CDR3 here is CASSGESGAQPQHF. In nucleotides, the CDR3 is TGTGCCAGCAGTGGGGAGTCCGGCGCTCAGCCCCAGCATTTT.

The CDR3 coding sequence is TGCAGCGTCGCGGGACAGGGAGACGGCTACACCTTC. Its translation is CSVAGQGDGYTF. This chain joins TRBV29-1 and TRBJ1-2; 9 bases are a match to TRBD1. The CDR3 has 12 residues. Germline V gene sequence: CDR1 SQVTM, CDR2 ANQGSEA. V was clipped by 6 bases and J by 8 bases; unmatched bases: 7. The full variable domain, its missing parts supplied by reference TRBV29-1 and TRBJ1-2, is SAVISQKPSRDICQRGTSLTIQCQVDSQVTMMFWYRQQPGQSLTLIATANQGSEATYESGFVIDKFPISRPNLTFSTLTVSNMSPEDSSIYLCSVAGQGDGYTFGSGTRLTVV.

The sample holds one count of this clone. In nucleotides, the CDR3 is TGTGCCACCAGCAGAGGTCGGGAGGCAAACTATGGCTACACCTTC. Translation gives CATSRGREANYGYTF. The chain uses TRBV15 and TRBJ1-2; D unresolved. The CDR3 loop spans 15 amino acids. Germline assignment: CDR1 LNHNV and CDR2 YYDKDF (reference sequence). The V and J ends lost 1 base and 2 bases respectively, with 11 bases between them.

This chain's CDR3 is CASSSQGAGDTQYF. Written as DNA, the CDR3 is TGCGCCAGCAGCTCACAGGGGGCTGGAGATACGCAGTATTTT. The gene calls are TRBV5-1 and TRBJ2-3, with 9 bases matching TRBD1. Germline values: CDR1 SGHRS, CDR2 YFSETQ. The CDR3 length is 14 residues. The ends lost 3 bases at V and 5 bases at J; junction bases unmatched: 4.

The chain couples TRBV2 to TRBJ1-1, with TRBD1 identical over 11 bases. The CDR3 has 15 residues. Germline CDR1 is SNHLY and CDR2 is FYNNEI. V shed 6 bases, J shed 0 bases, and the junction held 3 bases outside the gene matches. CDR3 in DNA: TGTGCCAGCAGGTTGGGACAGGGGGTGAACACTGAAGCTTTCTTT. Its protein is CASRLGQGVNTEAFF. Based on the CDR3 plus reference TRBV2 and TRBJ1-1, the full variable domain is EPEVTQTPSHQVTQMGQEVILRCVPISNHLYFYWYRQILGQKVEFLVSFYNNEISEKSEIFDDQFSVERPDGSNFTLKIRSTKLEDSAMYFCASRLGQGVNTEAFFGQGTRLTVV.

The V call is TRBV5-1, the J call TRBJ1-5; no clear D. The CDR3 is 15 amino acids. Germline CDR1 SGHRS, CDR2 YFSETQ. V dropped 0 bases and J dropped 5 bases, with 12 bases sitting between them. In DNA, the CDR3 is TGCGCCAGCAGCTTGGAAGGGAGAGGCCATCAGCCCCAGCATTTT. It codes for CASSLEGRGHQPQHF. The whole variable domain, filled in from reference TRBV5-1 and TRBJ1-5, reads KAGVTQTPRYLIKTRGQQVTLSCSPISGHRSVSWYQQTPGQGLQFLFEYFSETQRNKGNFPGRFSGRQFSNSRSEMNVSTLELGDSALYLCASSLEGRGHQPQHFGDGTRLSIL.

The chain links TRBV21-1 to TRBJ2-4; TRBD2 is the table's D call and was not checked against the DNA. TRBV21-1 corresponds to a pseudogene. This CDR3 comprises 15 residues. The CDR3 DNA reads as TGTGCCAGCAGCAAAGCGCAACTAGCCAAAAACATTCAGTACTTC. This sequence encodes CASSKAQLAKNIQYF.

V usage is TRBV24-1 and J usage is TRBJ1-2, with TRBD1 matching 10 bases. The J segment lost 5 bases and the V segment lost 4 bases, leaving 3 bases of the junction unmatched. The CDR3 runs to 14 residues. CDR1 and CDR2 from the germline V gene are KGHDR and SFDVKD. The CDR3 loop is CATSERGQGYGYTF. The CDR3 coding sequence is TGTGCCACCAGTGAGCGGGGACAGGGGTATGGCTACACCTTC.

The chain joins TRBV6-6 to TRBJ2-1, with TRBD2 identical over 11 bases. CDR1 and CDR2 from the germline V gene are MNHNY and SVGAGI (reference sequence). V lost 3 bases to trimming and J lost 7 bases; unmatched junction nucleotides: 2. The CDR3 loop spans 14 amino acids. As DNA, the CDR3 is TGTGCCAGCAGTTATACTAGCGGGAGAAATGAGCAGTTCTTC. This codes for CASSYTSGRNEQFF.

V gene TRBV24-1 combines with J gene TRBJ1-1; the match to TRBD1 covers 7 bases. This CDR3 has 15 amino acids. The J segment lost 1 base and the V segment lost 4 bases, leaving 5 bases of the junction unmatched. Looked up from germline, CDR1 is KGHDR and CDR2 is SFDVKD. CDR3 bases: TGTGCCACCAGTGAAACCGGGACAGAGAACACTGAAGCTTTCTTT. It is translated as CATSETGTENTEAFF.